This T cell receptor (beta chain) derives from a study of cytomegalovirus exposure and HLA in healthy donors. Regarding the study as a whole: In an earlier analysis, in fewer than 700 donors, most V segments appeared productive either ~90% or ~30% of the time. A later analysis found most CMV-associated TCR beta chains apparently HLA-restricted. As a later analysis showed, a missense DCLRE1C variant was linked to trimming of TCR beta V- and J-genes. TCR beta chains associated with HLA were, in a later analysis, more clonally expanded than equally common others.

Germline V CDR1 and CDR2: ENHRY, SYGVKD. The junction had 4 bases not matched to a gene; V was cut back by 2 bases and J by 4 bases. The CDR3 totals 16 residues. In the PCR, 60 Vbeta and 13 Jbeta primers were used. Clones were sequenced by immunoSEQ multiplex PCR, and TCRdb holds only the in-frame ones, with some missing. The top ten clones hold about 2.4% of a sample with about 120,000 clones, around 86% of them seen once. Remarks on this clone: Its antigen is unidentified.

The chain links TRBV10-3 to TRBJ2-3, with 12 bases identical to TRBD2. Sequenced: PBMCs. The receptor's source is a woman aged 35 to 49 in good health and CMV-seronegative. The CDR3 DNA reads as TGTGCCATCAGTGAGGGGACTAGCGGGTCCTCAGATACGCAGTATTTT. This translates into CAISEGTSGSSDTQYF.